The TCR beta chain under discussion was sequenced for a study of blood T cell repertoires in COVID-19. About the research overall: The samples span acute and convalescent COVID-19 from the United States, Italy and Spain.

Measured with immunoSEQ multiplex PCR; TCRdb has only the in-frame clones, and not every one. Of tens of thousands of clones in the sample, around nine tenths were seen once. Germline CDR1 reads LNHNV; CDR2 reads YYDKDF (reference sequence). CDR3 length: 16 amino acids. Trimming left V 5 bases short and J 3 bases short, with 18 bases between. V and J are TRBV15 and TRBJ2-3; a weak D match, TRBD1 (5 bases). Sequences were obtained from peripheral blood. This TCR came from a woman of 80 years or more with active COVID-19. The CDR3: CATSARPRDRTDTQYF. The CDR3 DNA reads as TGTGCCACCAGCGCACGACCCAGGGATAGGACAGATACGCAGTATTTT.